Below, 32 T cell receptor beta chains from the same sample are listed, as sequenced in a study of CD8 T cells in ankylosing spondylitis. Whole-study findings and limits: It appeared that ankylosing spondylitis blood was characterized by a TCR beta motif of seven or eight highly homologous variants.

Via MiXCR, TCRdb re-called the 5' RACE reads, giving one row per CDR3 protein. The profile shows more than 600,000 distinct CDR3 sequences, around 17% of them singletons. What these receptors recognize is not known. Sample: blood, either unsorted or a sorted T cell fraction (not recorded which). These receptors were collected from a male donor with ankylosing spondylitis.

The chain is built from TRBV12-3 or TRBV12-4 and TRBJ1-6; 8 nucleotides line up with TRBD1. The CDR3 sequence is 12 residues long. The trim removed 5 bases at V and 9 bases at J, leaving 0 bases unmatched. As DNA, the CDR3 is TGTGCCAGCAGTGGGACAGGTTCACCCCTCCACTTT. Translated: CASSGTGSPLHF.

The rearrangement links TRBV5-1 to TRBJ1-1, with D possibly being TRBD1 (6 bases). Looked up from germline, CDR1 is SGHRS and CDR2 is YFSETQ. The CDR3 has 15 residues. Trimming shortened V by 3 bases and J by 2 bases, and 14 bases separated the two germline ends. The CDR3 DNA follows: TGCGCCAGCAGCTCACAGGGTACGGGAAACACTGAAGCTTTCTTT. Residues: CASSSQGTGNTEAFF.

The sample holds a few counts of this clonotype. This rearrangement joins TRBV10-3 to TRBJ1-3, with 11 bases matching TRBD1. Germline values: CDR1 ENHRY, CDR2 SYGVKD. The CDR3 consists of 16 residues. V shed 6 bases, J shed 2 bases, and the junction held 6 bases outside the gene matches. The CDR3 DNA reads as TGTGCCATCAGGGACAGGGGGCGCGTCACTGGAAACACCATATATTTT. Its protein is CAIRDRGRVTGNTIYF.

J is TRBJ2-1 and V is TRBV7-8, with TRBD1 matching 9 bases. After removal of 5 bases from V and 14 bases from J, the junction contained 16 bases not matched to a gene. The germline CDR1 and CDR2 sequences are SGHVS and FQNEAQ. This CDR3 is 15 amino acids long. In nucleotides, the CDR3 is TGTGCCAGCAGCCTTCGGACAGGGGCTGGGGTTAGGGAGTTCTTC. Protein sequence: CASSLRTGAGVREFF.

This sequence joins TRBV14 and TRBJ2-7; 10 bases match TRBD2. This CDR3 is 15 amino acids long. Per the germline V gene, CDR1 is SGHDN and CDR2 is FVKESK. V lost 0 bases, J lost 3 bases, and 2 bases stayed unmatched. This CDR3 reads CASSQEASGSYEQYF. The DNA for the CDR3 is TGTGCCAGCAGCCAAGAGGCTAGCGGGAGCTACGAGCAGTACTTC. The full variable domain, in which reference TRBV14 and TRBJ2-7 provide the parts outside the CDR3, is EAGVTQFPSHSVIEKGQTVTLRCDPISGHDNLYWYRRVMGKEIKFLLHFVKESKQDESGMPNNRFLAERTGGTYSTLKVQPAELEDSGVYFCASSQEASGSYEQYFGPGTRLTVT.

The rearrangement links TRBV20-1 to TRBJ2-7, with D perhaps TRBD2 (6 bases). Germline lookup yields CDR1 DFQATT and CDR2 SNEGSKA (reference sequence). The CDR3 covers 13 residues. V was clipped by 1 base and J by 2 bases, with 9 bases between them. CDR3 DNA sequence: TGCAGTGCTAGAGTTGGGGGGACCTACGAGCAGTACTTC. Protein sequence: CSARVGGTYEQYF.

This clonotype has at least ten counts. The CDR3 is CASSLIPGPSGANVLTF. CDR3 DNA sequence: TGCGCCAGCAGCTTGATCCCGGGTCCCTCTGGGGCCAACGTCCTGACTTTC. The chain is built from TRBV5-1 and TRBJ2-6; D gene uncertain. Germline values: CDR1 SGHRS, CDR2 YFSETQ. The CDR3 is made up of 17 amino acids. V gave up 1 base and J gave up 0 bases, with 11 bases separating them.

A few counts support this clonotype. The chain is built from TRBV11-1 and TRBJ2-7; the match to TRBD2 covers 9 bases. V dropped 1 base and J dropped 1; count of bases not matched to a gene: 2. Germline V gives CDR1 SGHAT, CDR2 FQDESV (reference sequence). This CDR3 spans 15 amino acids. The CDR3 DNA is TGTGCCAGCAGCTTAGGACTAGCGGAATCCTACGAGCAGTACTTC. It specifies CASSLGLAESYEQYF.

The CDR3 spells CASSLRQYTEAFF. CDR3 coding DNA: TGCGCCAGCAGCCTCCGACAGTACACTGAAGCTTTCTTT. The chain is built from TRBV5-1 and TRBJ1-1; TRBD1 is a possible D gene (5 bases). This CDR3 has 13 amino acids. Trimming stripped 4 bases from V and 3 bases from J, with 10 bases between. Germline V gene lookup returns CDR1 SGHRS and CDR2 YFSETQ. Full variable domain (missing parts from reference TRBV5-1 and TRBJ1-1): KAGVTQTPRYLIKTRGQQVTLSCSPISGHRSVSWYQQTPGQGLQFLFEYFSETQRNKGNFPGRFSGRQFSNSRSEMNVSTLELGDSALYLCASSLRQYTEAFFGQGTRLTVV.

The CDR3 DNA reads TGCAGCGTTGAAATTTTGGCAGGGGGCTCAGTTTACGAGCAGTACTTC. It is translated as CSVEILAGGSVYEQYF. The chain carries TRBV29-1 and TRBJ2-7; 8 nucleotides agree with TRBD1. The CDR3 sequence is 16 residues long. Germline V lookup: CDR1 SQVTM, CDR2 ANQGSEA. Losses at the gene ends were 2 bases for V and 4 bases for J; bases not matched to a gene: 13.

This clonotype turned up a few times. The V call is TRBV18, the J call TRBJ1-2; 7 nucleotides align to TRBD1. The V segment lost 6 bases and the J segment 3 bases; nucleotides outside the gene matches: 10. This CDR3 spans 15 amino acids. Germline assignment: CDR1 KGHSH and CDR2 LQKENI. The CDR3 loop is CASSQETGRHYGYTF. The CDR3 DNA reads as TGTGCCAGCTCGCAGGAGACAGGGAGACACTATGGCTACACCTTC.

The chain has TRBV6-5 and TRBJ1-5, with TRBD1 matching 10 bases. Germline CDR1 and CDR2: MNHEY and SVGAGI. The CDR3 is 15 residues long. The V gene end was trimmed by 2 bases and the J gene end by 7 bases; junction bases not matched to a gene: 5. The CDR3 DNA is TGTGCCAGCAGTTACGAGACAGGGGGCGAGCAGCCCCAGCATTTT. Protein: CASSYETGGEQPQHF.

This chain uses TRBV5-1 with TRBJ2-1; maybe TRBD1 (6 bases). CDR3 length: 14 residues. V lost 4 bases to trimming and J lost 3 bases, with 11 bases between them. CDR1 SGHRS and CDR2 YFSETQ come from the germline V gene. The CDR3 nucleotides are TGCGCCAGCAGCCGACAGGACGTCTACAATGAGCAGTTCTTC. Amino acid sequence: CASSRQDVYNEQFF.

At least ten counts were recorded for this clonotype. The V call is TRBV11-3, the J call TRBJ1-2, with D perhaps TRBD1 (5 bases). V gave up 4 bases and J gave up 7 bases, with 10 bases separating them. CDR1 and CDR2 (germline): SGHNT, YENEEA. This CDR3 has 12 amino acids. The DNA of the CDR3 is TGTGCCAGCAGCTCGGGGGAAAGTGGCTACACCTTC. It translates to CASSSGESGYTF.

The table lists this clonotype with many counts. The chain links TRBV10-3 to TRBJ2-1; 9 nucleotides agree with TRBD2. J was trimmed by 3 bases and V by 0 bases; bases with no gene match: 3. The V gene's germline CDR1 is ENHRY and CDR2 SYGVKD. The CDR3 length is 16 residues. The CDR3 bases are TGTGCCATCAGTGAGTCTCCTAGCGGGGACTACAATGAGCAGTTCTTC. This translates into CAISESPSGDYNEQFF.

V gene TRBV27 combines with J gene TRBJ2-7; 7 positions match TRBD1. The trim removed 6 bases at V and 3 bases at J, leaving 5 bases unmatched. Per germline, CDR1 MNHEY and CDR2 SMNVEV (reference sequence). The CDR3 contains 13 residues. CDR3 in amino acids: CASRLQGDYEQYF. The CDR3 DNA reads as TGTGCCAGCAGATTGCAGGGGGACTACGAGCAGTACTTC.

This clonotype appeared a few times. The chain has TRBV29-1 and TRBJ2-2; D not certain. The CDR3 runs to 12 residues. In germline, CDR1 is SQVTM, CDR2 ANQGSEA. Trimming left V 0 bases short and J 2 bases short, with 1 base between. DNA for the CDR3: TGCAGCGTTGAAGAAAACACCGGGGAGCTGTTTTTT. It encodes CSVEENTGELFF.

This clonotype appeared a few times. The chain is built from TRBV10-3 and TRBJ1-6, with D possibly TRBD1 on 6 matching bases. This CDR3 has 17 amino acids. The ends were cut back, 2 bases at V and 0 bases at J, with 11 bases in the middle. Germline V CDR1 and CDR2: ENHRY, SYGVKD. The CDR3 spells CAISERVGGSYNSPLHF. As DNA, the CDR3 is TGTGCCATCAGTGAGAGGGTAGGGGGCTCCTATAATTCACCCCTCCACTTT.

In this sample, this clonotype turned up many times. The V and J genes are TRBV6-2 or TRBV6-3 and TRBJ1-2; D call uncertain. V gave up 4 bases and J gave up 2 bases, with 8 bases separating them. This CDR3 has 13 amino acids. Germline V lookup: CDR1 MNHEY, CDR2 SVGEGT. The chain's CDR3 is CASSLTENYGYTF. The CDR3 region has the DNA TGTGCCAGCAGTTTAACGGAGAACTATGGCTACACCTTC.

This clonotype was seen only a few times. V and J are TRBV4-3 and TRBJ2-1; 7 bases are a match to TRBD2. The CDR3 extends over 19 amino acids. In germline, CDR1 is LGHNA, CDR2 YSLEER. V shed 0 bases, J shed 4 bases, and the junction held 15 bases outside the gene matches. CDR3 DNA: TGCGCCAGCAGCCAAGACCTCGGGGGAGTACTAGCGATTTACAATGAGCAGTTCTTC. It yields the protein CASSQDLGGVLAIYNEQFF.

This clonotype has more than one count but fewer than ten. J is TRBJ2-3 and V is TRBV6-5; 10 bases are shared with TRBD2. This CDR3 contains 16 residues. Trimming removed 6 bases from V and 2 bases from J; junction bases left unmatched: 8. Germline CDR1 reads MNHEY; CDR2 reads SVGAGI. The CDR3 nucleotides read TGTGCCAGCAGACCCAGCGGGGGGGCCCCCACAGATACGCAGTATTTT. It yields the protein CASRPSGGAPTDTQYF.

The V call is TRBV5-5, the J call TRBJ1-6, with D unresolved. The CDR3 is 15 residues long. Trimming took 5 bases from V and 0 from J, leaving 9 bases between them. CDR1 is SGHKS and CDR2 is YYEKEE in the germline V gene (reference sequence). DNA of the CDR3: TGTGCCAGCAGAACCCCGGGCTCCTATAATTCACCCCTCCACTTT. Translating gives CASRTPGSYNSPLHF.

The chain employs TRBV7-9 and TRBJ2-7; 7 bases fit TRBD2. CDR1 is SEHNR, CDR2 FQNEAQ, per germline (reference sequence). The CDR3 contains 16 residues. V gave up 5 bases and J gave up 4 bases; unmatched junction bases: 14. CDR3 sequence reads: CASSPGLGLLRYEQYF. In nucleotides, the CDR3 is TGTGCCAGCAGCCCAGGACTAGGGTTACTGAGGTACGAGCAGTACTTC.

This clonotype was detected a few times. The rearrangement links TRBV20-1 to TRBJ2-2; D possibly corresponds to TRBD2 (5 bases). The V gene's germline CDR1 is DFQATT and CDR2 SNEGSKA (reference sequence). Trimming stripped 1 base from V and 5 bases from J, with 14 bases between. The CDR3 loop spans 15 amino acids. CDR3 sequence reads: CSARVPGRRTGELFF. CDR3 nucleotide sequence: TGCAGTGCTAGAGTTCCGGGTCGGAGGACCGGGGAGCTGTTTTTT.

A few counts support this clonotype. The chain links TRBV3-1 to TRBJ2-2; possible D gene TRBD2, 6 bases. This CDR3 has 14 amino acids. V was clipped by 3 bases and J by 4 bases, with 9 bases between them. CDR1 is LGHDT, CDR2 YNNKEL, per germline (reference sequence). As DNA, the CDR3 is TGTGCCAGCAGCCAGGGACTGGGCACCGGGGAGCTGTTTTTT. Protein sequence: CASSQGLGTGELFF.

A word on this clonotype: One junction end disagrees with the germline gene, perhaps due to a read error. This sequence joins TRBV30 and TRBJ2-7; no reliable D call. From germline, CDR1 is GTSNPN and CDR2 SVGIG (reference sequence). The CDR3 runs to 9 residues. For the CDR3, the DNA is TGTGCCTGGAGTGCGACCCTCTCCTTC. Translating gives CAWSATLSF.

This clonotype was detected a few times. The chain combines TRBV27 with TRBJ1-1; TRBD1 matches at 7 bases. The CDR3 has 15 residues. The germline CDR1 and CDR2 sequences are MNHEY and SMNVEV (reference sequence). Trimming cost V 4 bases and J 5 bases; bases outside gene matches: 10. Written as DNA, the CDR3 is TGTGCCAGCAGTTCCCATCCACAGGGGCTGACTGAAGCTTTCTTT. Its protein product is CASSSHPQGLTEAFF.

Note on this clonotype: A junction boundary mismatches the germline segment, possibly from a read error. V and J are TRBV7-3 and TRBJ2-1; no definite D call. The CDR3 length is 13 residues. Germline-derived CDR1 and CDR2 are SGHTA and FQGTGA. DNA for the CDR3: TGTGCCAGCAGCTTGGGCGGCCTCAATGAGAAGTTCTTC. Its protein product is CASSLGGLNEKFF.

This clonotype showed up just a few times. The chain has TRBV20-1 and TRBJ1-1; a possible D gene is TRBD1 (6 bases). V was clipped by 6 bases and J by 1 base, with 24 bases between them. Germline V gene lookup returns CDR1 DFQATT and CDR2 SNEGSKA (reference sequence). The CDR3 loop spans 17 amino acids. As DNA, the CDR3 is TGCAGTGCCCTCGACGGGGGCCGAACACCACGGAACACTGAAGCTTTCTTT. It is translated as CSALDGGRTPRNTEAFF.

This clonotype was seen a few times. Written as DNA, the CDR3 is TGTGCCAGCAGCTTAGTAGCGGGATTTATTGGCGATGGCGGGGAGCTGTTTTTT. Translating gives CASSLVAGFIGDGGELFF. V usage is TRBV11-2 and J usage is TRBJ2-2, with 8 bases identical to TRBD2. The germline V gene has CDR1 SGHAT and CDR2 FQNNGV. CDR3 size: 18 residues. The V and J ends lost 1 base and 7 bases, in that order; junction bases with no gene match: 14. Filled out from reference TRBV11-2 and TRBJ2-2, the complete variable domain reads EAGVAQSPRYKIIEKRQSVAFWCNPISGHATLYWYQQILGQGPKLLIQFQNNGVVDDSQLPKDRFSAERLKGVDSTLKIQPAKLEDSAVYLCASSLVAGFIGDGGELFFGEGSRLTVL.

This clonotype came up a few times. The genes are TRBV20-1 and TRBJ2-7, with 8 bases aligning to TRBD2. After removal of 0 bases from V and 2 bases from J, the junction contained 3 bases not matched to a gene. This CDR3 has 14 amino acids. Germline V gene sequence: CDR1 DFQATT, CDR2 SNEGSKA (reference sequence). The CDR3 here is CSARESGGPYEQYF. In DNA, the CDR3 is TGCAGTGCTAGAGAGAGCGGGGGCCCCTACGAGCAGTACTTC.

The chain couples TRBV9 to TRBJ2-2; no reliable D call. V was pared by 3 bases and J by 5 bases, with 14 bases between. The CDR3 spans 15 residues. CDR1 and CDR2 from the germline V gene are SGDLS and YYNGEE. CDR3 nucleotides: TGTGCCAGCAGCGCCTGGGCTGGGCCAACCGGGGAGCTGTTTTTT. Protein product: CASSAWAGPTGELFF.